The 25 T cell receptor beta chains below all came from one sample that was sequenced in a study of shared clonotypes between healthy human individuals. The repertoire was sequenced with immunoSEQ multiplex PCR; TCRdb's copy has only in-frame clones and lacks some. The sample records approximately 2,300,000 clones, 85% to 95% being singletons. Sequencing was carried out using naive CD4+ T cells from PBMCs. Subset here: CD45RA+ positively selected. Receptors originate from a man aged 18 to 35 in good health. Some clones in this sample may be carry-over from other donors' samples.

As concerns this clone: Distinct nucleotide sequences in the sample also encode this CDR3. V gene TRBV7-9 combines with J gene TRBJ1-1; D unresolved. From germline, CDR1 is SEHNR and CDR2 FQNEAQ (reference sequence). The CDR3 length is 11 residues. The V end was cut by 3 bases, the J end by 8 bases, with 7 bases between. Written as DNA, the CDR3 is TGTGCCAGCAGCTTGGAGGGAGAAGCTTTCTTT. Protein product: CASSLEGEAFF. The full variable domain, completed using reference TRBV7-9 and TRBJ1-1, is DTGVSQNPRHKITKRGQNVTFRCDPISEHNRLYWYRQTLGQGPEFLTYFQNEAQLEKSRLLSDRFSAERPKGSFSTLEIQRTEQGDSAMYLCASSLEGEAFFGQGTRLTVV.

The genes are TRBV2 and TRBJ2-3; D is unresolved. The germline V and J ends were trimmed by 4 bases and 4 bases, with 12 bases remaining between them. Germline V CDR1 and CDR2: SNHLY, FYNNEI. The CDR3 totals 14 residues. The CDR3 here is CASSVRFRADTQYF. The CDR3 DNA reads TGTGCCAGCAGTGTACGATTTAGAGCAGATACGCAGTATTTT.

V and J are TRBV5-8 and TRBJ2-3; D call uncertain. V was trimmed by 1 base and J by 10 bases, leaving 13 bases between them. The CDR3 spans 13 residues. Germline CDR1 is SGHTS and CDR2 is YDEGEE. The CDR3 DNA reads TGTGCCAGCAGCTTGCCCTTCATGGCGGCGCAGTATTTT. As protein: CASSLPFMAAQYF. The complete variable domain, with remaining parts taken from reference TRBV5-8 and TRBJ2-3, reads EAGVTQSPTHLIKTRGQQATLRCSPISGHTSVYWYQQALGLGLQFLLWYDEGEERNRGNFPPRFSGRQFPNYSSELNVNALELEDSALYLCASSLPFMAAQYFGPGTRLTVL.

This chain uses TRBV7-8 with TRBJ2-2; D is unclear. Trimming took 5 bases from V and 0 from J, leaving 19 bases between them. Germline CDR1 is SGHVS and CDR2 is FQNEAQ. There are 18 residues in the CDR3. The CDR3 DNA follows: TGTGCCAGCAGCCCCTATACCTCGACACCGACGAACACCGGGGAGCTGTTTTTT. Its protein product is CASSPYTSTPTNTGELFF.

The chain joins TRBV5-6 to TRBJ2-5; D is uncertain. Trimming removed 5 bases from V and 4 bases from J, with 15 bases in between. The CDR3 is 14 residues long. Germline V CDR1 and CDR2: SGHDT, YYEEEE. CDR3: CASSPVETTETQYF. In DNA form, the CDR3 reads TGTGCCAGCAGTCCCGTCGAAACGACAGAGACCCAGTACTTC.

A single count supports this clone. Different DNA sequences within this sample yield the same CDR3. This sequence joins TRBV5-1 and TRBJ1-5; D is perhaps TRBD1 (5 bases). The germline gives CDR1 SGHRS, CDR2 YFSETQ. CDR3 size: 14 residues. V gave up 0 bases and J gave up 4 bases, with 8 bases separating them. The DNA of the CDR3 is TGCGCCAGCAGCTTGGAAGGGGCAAATCAGCCCCAGCATTTT. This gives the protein CASSLEGANQPQHF.

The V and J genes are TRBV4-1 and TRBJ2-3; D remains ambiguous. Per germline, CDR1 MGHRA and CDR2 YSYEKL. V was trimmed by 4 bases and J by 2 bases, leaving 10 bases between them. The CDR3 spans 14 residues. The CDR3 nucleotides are TGCGCCAGCAGCCTTACCCTCAACACAGATACGCAGTATTTT. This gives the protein CASSLTLNTDTQYF.

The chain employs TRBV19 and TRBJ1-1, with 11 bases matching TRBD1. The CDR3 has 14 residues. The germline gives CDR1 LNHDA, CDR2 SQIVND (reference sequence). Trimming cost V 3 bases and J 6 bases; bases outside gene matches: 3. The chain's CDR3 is CASSIPGQGAEAFF. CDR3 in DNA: TGTGCCAGTAGTATTCCGGGACAGGGGGCTGAAGCTTTCTTT. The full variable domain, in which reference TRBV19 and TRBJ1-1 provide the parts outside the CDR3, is DGGITQSPKYLFRKEGQNVTLSCEQNLNHDAMYWYRQDPGQGLRLIYYSQIVNDFQKGDIAEGYSVSREKKESFPLTVTSAQKNPTAFYLCASSIPGQGAEAFFGQGTRLTVV.

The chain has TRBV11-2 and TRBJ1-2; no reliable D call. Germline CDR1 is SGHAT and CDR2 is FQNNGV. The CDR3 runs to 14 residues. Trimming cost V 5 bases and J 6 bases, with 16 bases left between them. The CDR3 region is CASSQAWGGDGYTF. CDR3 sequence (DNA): TGTGCCAGCAGCCAAGCCTGGGGTGGGGATGGCTACACCTTC. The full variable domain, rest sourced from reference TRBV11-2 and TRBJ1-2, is EAGVAQSPRYKIIEKRQSVAFWCNPISGHATLYWYQQILGQGPKLLIQFQNNGVVDDSQLPKDRFSAERLKGVDSTLKIQPAKLEDSAVYLCASSQAWGGDGYTFGSGTRLTVV.

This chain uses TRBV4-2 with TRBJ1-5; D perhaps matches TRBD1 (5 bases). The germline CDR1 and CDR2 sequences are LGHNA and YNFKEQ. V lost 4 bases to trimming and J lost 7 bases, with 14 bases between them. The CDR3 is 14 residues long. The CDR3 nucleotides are TGTGCCAGCAGCCGAGATCGGGGGGGGCAGCCCCAGCATTTT. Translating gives CASSRDRGGQPQHF.

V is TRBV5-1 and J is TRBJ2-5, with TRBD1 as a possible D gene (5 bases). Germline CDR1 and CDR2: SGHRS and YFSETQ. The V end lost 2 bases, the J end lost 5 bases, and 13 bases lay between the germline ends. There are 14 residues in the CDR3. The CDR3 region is CASSLQALVETQYF. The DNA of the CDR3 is TGCGCCAGCAGCTTACAGGCCCTGGTGGAGACCCAGTACTTC.

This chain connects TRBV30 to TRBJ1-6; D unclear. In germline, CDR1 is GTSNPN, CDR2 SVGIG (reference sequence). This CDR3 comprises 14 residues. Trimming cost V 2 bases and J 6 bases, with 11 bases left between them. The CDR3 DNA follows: TGTGCCTGGAGTCTGTCCGGACGTAATTCACCCCTCCACTTT. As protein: CAWSLSGRNSPLHF.

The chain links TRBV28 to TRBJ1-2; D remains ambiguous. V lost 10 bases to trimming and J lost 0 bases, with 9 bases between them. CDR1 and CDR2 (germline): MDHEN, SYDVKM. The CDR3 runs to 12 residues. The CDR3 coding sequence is TGTGCCAACGGATGGCCTAACTATGGCTACACCTTC. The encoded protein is CANGWPNYGYTF.

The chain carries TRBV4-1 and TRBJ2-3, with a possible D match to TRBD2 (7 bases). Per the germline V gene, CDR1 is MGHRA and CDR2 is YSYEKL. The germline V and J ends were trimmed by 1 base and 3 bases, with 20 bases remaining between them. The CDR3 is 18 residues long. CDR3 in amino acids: CASSQAALGGLGTDTQYF. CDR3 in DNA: TGCGCCAGCAGCCAAGCCGCCTTGGGGGGGCTGGGGACAGATACGCAGTATTTT.

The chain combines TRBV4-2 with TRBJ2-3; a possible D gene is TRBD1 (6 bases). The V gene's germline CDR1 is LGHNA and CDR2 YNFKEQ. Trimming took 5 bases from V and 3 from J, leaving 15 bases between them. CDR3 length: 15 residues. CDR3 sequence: CASSNTPDRTDTQYF. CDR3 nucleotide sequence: TGTGCCAGCAGCAATACTCCGGACAGAACAGATACGCAGTATTTT.

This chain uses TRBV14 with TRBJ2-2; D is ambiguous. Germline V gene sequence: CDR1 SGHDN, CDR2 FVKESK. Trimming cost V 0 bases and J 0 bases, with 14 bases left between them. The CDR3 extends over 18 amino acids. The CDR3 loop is CASSQDRLHTSNTGELFF. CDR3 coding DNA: TGTGCCAGCAGCCAAGATAGGTTGCACACGTCGAACACCGGGGAGCTGTTTTTT.

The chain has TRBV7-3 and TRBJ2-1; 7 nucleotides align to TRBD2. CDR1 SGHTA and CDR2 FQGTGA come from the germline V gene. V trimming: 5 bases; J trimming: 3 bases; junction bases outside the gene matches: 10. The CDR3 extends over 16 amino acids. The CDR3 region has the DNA TGTGCCAGCAGCCGGAATCTTCCTAGCGGCTACAATGAGCAGTTCTTC. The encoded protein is CASSRNLPSGYNEQFF.

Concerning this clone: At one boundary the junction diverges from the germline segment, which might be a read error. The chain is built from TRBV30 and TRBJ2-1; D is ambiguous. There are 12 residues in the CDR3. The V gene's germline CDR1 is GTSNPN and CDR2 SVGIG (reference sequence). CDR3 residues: CSFGNLYNEQFF. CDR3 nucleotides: TGCTCCTTTGGGAATCTCTACAATGAGCAGTTCTTC.

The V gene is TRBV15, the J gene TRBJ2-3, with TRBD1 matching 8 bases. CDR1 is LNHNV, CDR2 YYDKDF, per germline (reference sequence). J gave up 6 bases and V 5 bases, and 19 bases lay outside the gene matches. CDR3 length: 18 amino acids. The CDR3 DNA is TGTGCCACCAGCGGGGACAGGACTGCTACCTCACACTTTGATACGCAGTATTTT. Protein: CATSGDRTATSHFDTQYF.

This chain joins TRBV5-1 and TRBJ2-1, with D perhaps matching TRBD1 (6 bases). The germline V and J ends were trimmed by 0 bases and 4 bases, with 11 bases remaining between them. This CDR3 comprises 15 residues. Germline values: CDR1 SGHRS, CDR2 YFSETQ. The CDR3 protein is CASSLASDRYNEQFF. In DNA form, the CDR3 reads TGCGCCAGCAGCTTGGCCTCGGACAGATACAATGAGCAGTTCTTC.

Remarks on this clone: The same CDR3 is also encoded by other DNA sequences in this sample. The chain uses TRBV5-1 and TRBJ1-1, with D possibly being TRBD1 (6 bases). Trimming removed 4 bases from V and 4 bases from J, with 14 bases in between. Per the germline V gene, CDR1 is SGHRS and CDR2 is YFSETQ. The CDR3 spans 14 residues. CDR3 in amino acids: CASSLTGLGTEAFF. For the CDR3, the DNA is TGCGCCAGCAGCCTGACAGGTTTAGGCACTGAAGCTTTCTTT. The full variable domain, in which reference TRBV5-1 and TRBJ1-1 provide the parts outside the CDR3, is KAGVTQTPRYLIKTRGQQVTLSCSPISGHRSVSWYQQTPGQGLQFLFEYFSETQRNKGNFPGRFSGRQFSNSRSEMNVSTLELGDSALYLCASSLTGLGTEAFFGQGTRLTVV.

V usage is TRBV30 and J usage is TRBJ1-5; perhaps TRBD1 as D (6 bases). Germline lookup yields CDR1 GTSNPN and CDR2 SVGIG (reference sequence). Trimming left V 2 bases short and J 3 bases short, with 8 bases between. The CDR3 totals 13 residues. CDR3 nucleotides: TGTGCCTGGAGTAACAGGGTCAATCAGCCCCAGCATTTT. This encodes CAWSNRVNQPQHF. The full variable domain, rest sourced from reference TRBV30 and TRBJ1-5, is SQTIHQWPATLVQPVGSPLSLECTVEGTSNPNLYWYRQAAGRGLQLLFYSVGIGQISSEVPQNLSASRPQDRQFILSSKKLLLSDSGFYLCAWSNRVNQPQHFGDGTRLSIL.

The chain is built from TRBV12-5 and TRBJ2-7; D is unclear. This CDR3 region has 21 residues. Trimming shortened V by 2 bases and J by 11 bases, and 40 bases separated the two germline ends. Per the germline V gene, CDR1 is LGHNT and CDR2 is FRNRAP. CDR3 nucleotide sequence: TGTGCTAGTGGTTTGAAACTTAGTGATGGCCCCGGTGGGCCTTTCCGGAGAAAGAAGTACTTC. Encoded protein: CASGLKLSDGPGGPFRRKKYF.

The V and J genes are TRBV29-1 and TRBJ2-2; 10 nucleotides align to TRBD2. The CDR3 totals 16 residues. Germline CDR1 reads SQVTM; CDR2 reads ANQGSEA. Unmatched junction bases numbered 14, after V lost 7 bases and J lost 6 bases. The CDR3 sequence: CSAAGASGSIPGELFF. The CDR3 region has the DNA TGCAGCGCCGCAGGGGCTAGCGGGAGTATCCCCGGGGAGCTGTTTTTT.

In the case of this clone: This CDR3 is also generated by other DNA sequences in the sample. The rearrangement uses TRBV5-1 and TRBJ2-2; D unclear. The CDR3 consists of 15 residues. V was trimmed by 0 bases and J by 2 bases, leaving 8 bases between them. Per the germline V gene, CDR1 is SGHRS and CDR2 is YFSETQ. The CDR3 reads CASSLGAANTGELFF. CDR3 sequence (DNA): TGCGCCAGCAGCTTGGGGGCGGCTAACACCGGGGAGCTGTTTTTT.